This is a list of T cell receptor beta chains from one sample in a study of shared clonotypes between healthy human individuals. The repertoire was sequenced with immunoSEQ multiplex PCR; TCRdb's copy has only in-frame clones and lacks some. The sample yields under 1,900,000 clones, 98% seen once. Sequences were obtained from naive CD4+ T cells sorted from blood. All receptors come from a man aged 25 to 45 in good health. The CDR3 runs from the conserved cysteine through the conserved F or W. D genes are given only for firm matches. The listing skips clone size in some rows; elsewhere it reads once, few, many or a size class.

cdr3_aa: CASSHLAGGTDTQYF
cdr3_nt: TGTGCCAGCAGCCACTTAGCGGGAGGCACAGATACGCAGTATTTT
d_call: TRBD2
j_call: TRBJ2-3
clone_size: once
v_call: TRBV6-4

cdr3_aa: CASSLEGPSGMGELFF
cdr3_nt: TGTGCCAGCAGCTTGGAGGGGCCTAGCGGGATGGGGGAGCTGTTTTTT
d_call: TRBD2
j_call: TRBJ2-2
clone_size: .
v_call: TRBV5-4

cdr3_aa: CASSARQEQVDGYTF
cdr3_nt: TGTGCCAGCAGCGCAAGACAGGAGCAGGTTGATGGCTACACCTTC
d_call: .
j_call: TRBJ1-2
clone_size: .
v_call: TRBV21-1

cdr3_aa: CASSWARNEQFF
cdr3_nt: TGCGCCAGCAGCTGGGCGCGCAATGAGCAGTTCTTC
d_call: .
j_call: TRBJ2-1
clone_size: .
v_call: TRBV5-1

cdr3_aa: CASLTGHGYTF
cdr3_nt: TGTGCCAGCCTAACAGGCCATGGCTACACCTTC
d_call: .
j_call: TRBJ1-2
clone_size: .
v_call: TRBV19

cdr3_aa: CASSVRWTDTQYF
cdr3_nt: TGTGCCAGCAGTGTCCGATGGACAGATACGCAGTATTTT
d_call: .
j_call: TRBJ2-3
clone_size: .
v_call: TRBV28

cdr3_aa: CASAGTSGRFGETQYF
cdr3_nt: TGTGCCAGTGCCGGGACTAGCGGGAGGTTCGGAGAGACCCAGTACTTC
d_call: TRBD2
j_call: TRBJ2-5
clone_size: .
v_call: TRBV19

cdr3_aa: CASMETGFSYEQYF
cdr3_nt: TGTGCCAGTATGGAAACAGGCTTCTCCTACGAGCAGTACTTC
d_call: .
j_call: TRBJ2-7
clone_size: .
v_call: TRBV19

cdr3_aa: CASSPGLANEQYF
cdr3_nt: TGTGCCAGCAGCCCGGGACTAGCTAACGAGCAGTACTTC
d_call: TRBD2
j_call: TRBJ2-7
clone_size: .
v_call: TRBV5-4

cdr3_aa: CSARADTQYF
cdr3_nt: TGCAGTGCTAGAGCAGATACGCAGTATTTT
d_call: .
j_call: TRBJ2-3
clone_size: .
v_call: TRBV20-1

cdr3_aa: CASSPRRDYGYTF
cdr3_nt: TGTGCCAGCAGCCCCCGCAGGGACTATGGCTACACCTTC
d_call: .
j_call: TRBJ1-2
clone_size: .
v_call: TRBV7-9

cdr3_aa: CASSQILGGEQYF
cdr3_nt: TGTGCCAGCAGCCAGATCCTAGGCGGGGAGCAGTACTTC
d_call: .
j_call: TRBJ2-7
clone_size: .
v_call: TRBV7-2

cdr3_aa: CSVGSGSTDEKLFF
cdr3_nt: TGCAGCGTCGGTAGTGGAAGCACGGATGAAAAACTGTTTTTT
d_call: .
j_call: TRBJ1-4
clone_size: .
v_call: TRBV29-1

cdr3_aa: CASSLAPPLLAGVFPLYEQYF
cdr3_nt: TGCGCCAGCAGCTTGGCCCCCCCCCTACTAGCGGGAGTCTTCCCGTTGTACGAGCAGTACTTC
d_call: TRBD2
j_call: TRBJ2-7
clone_size: .
v_call: TRBV5-1

cdr3_aa: CASNTATSSYEQYF
cdr3_nt: TGTGCCAGCAATACAGCGACGAGCTCCTACGAGCAGTACTTC
d_call: .
j_call: TRBJ2-7
clone_size: few
v_call: TRBV6-1

cdr3_aa: CASLIRAGDGEPQHF
cdr3_nt: TGTGCCAGCCTTATCCGGGCGGGGGACGGAGAGCCCCAGCATTTT
d_call: .
j_call: TRBJ1-5
clone_size: .
v_call: TRBV6-5

cdr3_aa: CASSTLGGVLAKNIQYF
cdr3_nt: TGTGCCAGCAGTACCCTTGGGGGGGTCTTAGCCAAAAACATTCAGTACTTC
d_call: TRBD2
j_call: TRBJ2-4
clone_size: .
v_call: TRBV27

cdr3_aa: CASSTPTGTGETQYF
cdr3_nt: TGTGCCAGCAGTACCCCAACAGGGACTGGAGAGACCCAGTACTTC
d_call: .
j_call: TRBJ2-5
clone_size: .
v_call: TRBV27

cdr3_aa: CASRPSTVSNQPQHF
cdr3_nt: TGTGCCAGCAGACCGTCTACAGTGAGCAATCAGCCCCAGCATTTT
d_call: .
j_call: TRBJ1-5
clone_size: .
v_call: TRBV2

cdr3_aa: CASSQQPSGNTGELFF
cdr3_nt: TGCGCCAGCAGCCAGCAACCTAGCGGGAACACCGGGGAGCTGTTTTTT
d_call: TRBD2
j_call: TRBJ2-2
clone_size: .
v_call: TRBV4-3

cdr3_aa: CASSLAMGAYEQYF
cdr3_nt: TGTGCCAGCAGCTTAGCTATGGGGGCCTACGAGCAGTACTTC
d_call: .
j_call: TRBJ2-7
clone_size: .
v_call: TRBV11-2

cdr3_aa: CASSLTTDSYEQYF
cdr3_nt: TGTGCCAGCAGTCTCACCACGGACAGTTACGAGCAGTACTTC
d_call: .
j_call: TRBJ2-7
clone_size: .
v_call: TRBV6-6

cdr3_aa: CATSRDQGTGGYEQYF
cdr3_nt: TGTGCCACCAGCAGAGATCAGGGAACAGGGGGCTACGAGCAGTACTTC
d_call: TRBD1
j_call: TRBJ2-7
clone_size: once
v_call: TRBV15

cdr3_aa: CASSLALHFSGANVLTF
cdr3_nt: TGTGCCAGCAGCTTAGCGCTCCATTTCTCTGGGGCCAACGTCCTGACTTTC
d_call: .
j_call: TRBJ2-6
clone_size: once
v_call: TRBV7-2

cdr3_aa: CASSPTAGVVNQETQYF
cdr3_nt: TGTGCCAGCAGCCCCACGGCAGGGGTAGTAAATCAAGAGACCCAGTACTTC
d_call: .
j_call: TRBJ2-5
clone_size: .
v_call: TRBV11-2

cdr3_aa: CASPAPGQGLNEQFF
cdr3_nt: TGCGCCAGCCCGGCCCCGGGACAGGGTTTGAATGAGCAGTTCTTC
d_call: TRBD1
j_call: TRBJ2-1
clone_size: .
v_call: TRBV5-1

cdr3_aa: CASSLATGGEQFF
cdr3_nt: TGTGCCAGCAGCTTAGCGACAGGGGGCGAGCAGTTCTTC
d_call: TRBD1
j_call: TRBJ2-1
clone_size: .
v_call: TRBV7-2

cdr3_aa: CAIRITGTDTQYF
cdr3_nt: TGTGCCATCAGGATTACAGGCACAGATACGCAGTATTTT
d_call: .
j_call: TRBJ2-3
clone_size: .
v_call: TRBV10-3

cdr3_aa: CASRLAGNTGELFF
cdr3_nt: TGCGCCAGCAGACTAGCGGGGAACACCGGGGAGCTGTTTTTT
d_call: TRBD2
j_call: TRBJ2-2
clone_size: .
v_call: TRBV5-1

cdr3_aa: CASSSRTGAHAFF
cdr3_nt: TGTGCCAGCAGCTCTAGGACAGGGGCCCACGCTTTCTTT
d_call: TRBD1
j_call: TRBJ1-1
clone_size: .
v_call: TRBV7-2

cdr3_aa: CASSSGLAVKETQYF
cdr3_nt: TGCGCCAGCAGCTCGGGACTAGCGGTTAAAGAGACCCAGTACTTC
d_call: TRBD2
j_call: TRBJ2-5
clone_size: .
v_call: TRBV5-1

cdr3_aa: CASSSSTGSYEQYF
cdr3_nt: TGTGCCAGCAGTTCCTCGACAGGCTCCTACGAGCAGTACTTC
d_call: .
j_call: TRBJ2-7
clone_size: .
v_call: TRBV28

cdr3_aa: CASSLAGSSLAKNIQYF
cdr3_nt: TGTGCCAGCAGCTTAGCCGGATCCAGTTTAGCCAAAAACATTCAGTACTTC
d_call: .
j_call: TRBJ2-4
clone_size: .
v_call: TRBV7-6

cdr3_aa: CSVRTLAGFYNEQFF
cdr3_nt: TGCAGCGTCCGAACCCTAGCGGGGTTTTACAATGAGCAGTTCTTC
d_call: TRBD2
j_call: TRBJ2-1
clone_size: .
v_call: TRBV29-1

cdr3_aa: CASSLEPEETQYF
cdr3_nt: TGCGCCAGCAGCTTGGAGCCTGAAGAGACCCAGTACTTC
d_call: .
j_call: TRBJ2-5
clone_size: .
v_call: TRBV5-1

cdr3_aa: CSAGGNDGYTF
cdr3_nt: TGCAGTGCGGGGGGGAACGATGGCTACACCTTC
d_call: .
j_call: TRBJ1-2
clone_size: once
v_call: TRBV20-1

cdr3_aa: CASSPSSEPNYGYTF
cdr3_nt: TGTGCCAGCTCACCAAGCTCCGAACCTAACTATGGCTACACCTTC
d_call: .
j_call: TRBJ1-2
clone_size: .
v_call: TRBV18